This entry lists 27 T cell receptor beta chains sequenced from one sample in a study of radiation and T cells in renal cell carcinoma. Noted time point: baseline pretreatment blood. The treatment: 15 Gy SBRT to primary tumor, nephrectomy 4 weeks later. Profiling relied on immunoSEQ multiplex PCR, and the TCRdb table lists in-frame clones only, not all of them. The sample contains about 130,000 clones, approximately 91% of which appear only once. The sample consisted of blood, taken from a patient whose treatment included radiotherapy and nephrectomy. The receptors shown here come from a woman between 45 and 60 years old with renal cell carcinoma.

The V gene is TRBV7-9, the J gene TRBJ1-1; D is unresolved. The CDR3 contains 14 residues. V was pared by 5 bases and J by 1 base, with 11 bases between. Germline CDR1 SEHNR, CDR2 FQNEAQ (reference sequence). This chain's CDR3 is CASSQKWGNTEAFF. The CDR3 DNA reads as TGTGCCAGCAGCCAAAAGTGGGGGAACACTGAAGCTTTCTTT.

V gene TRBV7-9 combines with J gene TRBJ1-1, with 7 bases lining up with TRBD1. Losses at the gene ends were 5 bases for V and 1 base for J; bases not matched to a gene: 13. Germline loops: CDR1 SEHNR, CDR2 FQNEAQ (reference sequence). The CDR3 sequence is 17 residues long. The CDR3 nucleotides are TGTGCCAGCAGCCACCCCGACAGGGAAGAATGGAACACTGAAGCTTTCTTT. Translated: CASSHPDREEWNTEAFF.

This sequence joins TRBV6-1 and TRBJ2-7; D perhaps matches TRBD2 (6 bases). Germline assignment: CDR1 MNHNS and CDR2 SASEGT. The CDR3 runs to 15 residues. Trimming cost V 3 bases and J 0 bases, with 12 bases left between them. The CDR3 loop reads CASSDSLAISYEQYF. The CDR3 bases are TGTGCCAGCAGTGATAGCCTAGCGATCTCCTACGAGCAGTACTTC.

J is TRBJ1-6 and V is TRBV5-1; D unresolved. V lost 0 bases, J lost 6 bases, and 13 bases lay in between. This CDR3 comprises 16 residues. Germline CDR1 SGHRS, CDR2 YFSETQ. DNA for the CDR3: TGCGCCAGCAGCTTGGGACAACTCGTCTTTAATTCACCCCTCCACTTT. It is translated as CASSLGQLVFNSPLHF.

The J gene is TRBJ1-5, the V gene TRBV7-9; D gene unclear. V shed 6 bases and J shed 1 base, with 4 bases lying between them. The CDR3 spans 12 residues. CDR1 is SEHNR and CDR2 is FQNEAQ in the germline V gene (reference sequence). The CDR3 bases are TGTGCCAGCAGTGGGAGCAATCAGCCCCAGCATTTT. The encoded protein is CASSGSNQPQHF.

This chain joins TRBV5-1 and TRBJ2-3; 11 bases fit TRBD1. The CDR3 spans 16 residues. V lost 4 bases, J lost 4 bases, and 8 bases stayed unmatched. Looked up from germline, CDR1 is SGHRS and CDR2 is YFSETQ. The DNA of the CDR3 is TGCGCCAGCAGCGCTATCGGACAGGGGGCAGCAGATACGCAGTATTTT. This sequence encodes CASSAIGQGAADTQYF.

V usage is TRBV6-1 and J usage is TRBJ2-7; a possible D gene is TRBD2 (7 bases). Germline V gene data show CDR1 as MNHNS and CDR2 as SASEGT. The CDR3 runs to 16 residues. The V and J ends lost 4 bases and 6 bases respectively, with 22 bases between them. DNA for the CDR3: TGTGCCAGCAGTGGGGTATTGGCTGGGGGGGCTGGCGAGCAGTACTTC. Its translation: CASSGVLAGGAGEQYF.

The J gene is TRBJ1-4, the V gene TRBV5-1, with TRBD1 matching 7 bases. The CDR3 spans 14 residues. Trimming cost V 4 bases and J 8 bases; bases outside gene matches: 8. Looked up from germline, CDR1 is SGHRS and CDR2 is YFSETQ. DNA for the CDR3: TGCGCCAGCAGCACAGGGGTAAGAGAAGAAAAACTGTTTTTT. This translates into CASSTGVREEKLFF.

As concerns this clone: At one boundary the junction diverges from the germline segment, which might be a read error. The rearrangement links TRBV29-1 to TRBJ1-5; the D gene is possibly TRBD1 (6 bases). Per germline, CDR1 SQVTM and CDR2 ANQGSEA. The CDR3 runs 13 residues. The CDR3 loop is CSCRDNFNQPRHF. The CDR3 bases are TGCAGCTGCCGGGACAACTTCAATCAGCCCCGGCATTTT.

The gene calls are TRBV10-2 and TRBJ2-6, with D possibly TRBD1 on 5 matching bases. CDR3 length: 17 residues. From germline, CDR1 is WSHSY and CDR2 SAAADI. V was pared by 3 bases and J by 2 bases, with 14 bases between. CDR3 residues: CASSDPLGATGANVLTF. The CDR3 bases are TGCGCCAGCAGTGACCCCCTTGGGGCCACTGGGGCCAACGTCCTGACTTTC.

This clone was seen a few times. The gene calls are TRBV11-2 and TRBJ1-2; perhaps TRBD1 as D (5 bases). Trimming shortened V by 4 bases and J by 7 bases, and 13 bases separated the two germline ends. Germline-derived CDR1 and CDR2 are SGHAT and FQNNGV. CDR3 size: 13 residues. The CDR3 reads CASSSAGWGGYTF. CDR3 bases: TGTGCCAGCAGCTCCGCAGGGTGGGGTGGCTACACCTTC.

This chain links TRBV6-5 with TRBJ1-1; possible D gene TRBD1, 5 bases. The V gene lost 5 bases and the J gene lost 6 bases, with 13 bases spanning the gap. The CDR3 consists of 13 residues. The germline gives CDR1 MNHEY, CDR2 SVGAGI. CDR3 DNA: TGTGCCAGCAGTCCACCGGGGGGAGCTGAAGCTTTCTTT. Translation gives CASSPPGGAEAFF.

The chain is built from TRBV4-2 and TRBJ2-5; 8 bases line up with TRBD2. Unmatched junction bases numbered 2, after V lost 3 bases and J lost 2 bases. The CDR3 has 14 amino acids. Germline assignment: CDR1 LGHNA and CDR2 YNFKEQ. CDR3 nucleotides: TGTGCCAGCAGCCAGGGACTAGTGCAAGAGACCCAGTACTTC. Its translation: CASSQGLVQETQYF.

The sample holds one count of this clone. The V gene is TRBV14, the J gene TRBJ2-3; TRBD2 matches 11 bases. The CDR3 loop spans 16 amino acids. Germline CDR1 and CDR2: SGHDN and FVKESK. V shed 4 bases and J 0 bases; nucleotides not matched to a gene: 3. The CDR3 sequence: CASSPRTSGSTDTQYF. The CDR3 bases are TGTGCCAGCAGCCCTCGGACTAGCGGGAGCACAGATACGCAGTATTTT.

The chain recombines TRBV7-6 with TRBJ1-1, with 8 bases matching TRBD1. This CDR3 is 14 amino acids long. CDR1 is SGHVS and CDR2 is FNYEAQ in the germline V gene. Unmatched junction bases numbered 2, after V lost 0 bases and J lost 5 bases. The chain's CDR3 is CASSLATGGTEAFF. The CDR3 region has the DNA TGTGCCAGCAGCTTAGCCACAGGGGGGACTGAAGCTTTCTTT.

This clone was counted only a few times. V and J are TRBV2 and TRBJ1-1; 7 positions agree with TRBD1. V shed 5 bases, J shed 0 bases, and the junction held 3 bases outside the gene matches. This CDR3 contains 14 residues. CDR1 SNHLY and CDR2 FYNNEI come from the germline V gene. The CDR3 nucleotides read TGTGCCAGCAGTAGACAGGGAATGAACACTGAAGCTTTCTTT. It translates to CASSRQGMNTEAFF.

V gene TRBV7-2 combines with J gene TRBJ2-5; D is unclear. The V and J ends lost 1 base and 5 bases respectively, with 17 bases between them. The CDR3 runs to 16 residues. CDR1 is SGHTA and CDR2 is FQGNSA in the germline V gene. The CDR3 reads CASSLGGGFLTETQYF. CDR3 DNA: TGTGCCAGCAGCTTAGGCGGCGGTTTTTTAACCGAGACCCAGTACTTC.

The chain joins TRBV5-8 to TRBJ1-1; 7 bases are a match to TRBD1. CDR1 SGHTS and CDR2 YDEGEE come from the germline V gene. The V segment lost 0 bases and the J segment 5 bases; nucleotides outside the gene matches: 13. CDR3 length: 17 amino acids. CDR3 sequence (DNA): TGTGCCAGCAGCTTGGGGACAGGAAAGGGGGGATTGACTGAAGCTTTCTTT. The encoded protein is CASSLGTGKGGLTEAFF.

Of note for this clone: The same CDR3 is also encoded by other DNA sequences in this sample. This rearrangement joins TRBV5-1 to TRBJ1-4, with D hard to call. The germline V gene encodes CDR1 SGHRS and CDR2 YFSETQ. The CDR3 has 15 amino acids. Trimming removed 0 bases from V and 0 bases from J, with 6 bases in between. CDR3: CASSLGSATNEKLFF. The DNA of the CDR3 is TGCGCCAGCAGCTTGGGGTCTGCAACTAATGAAAAACTGTTTTTT. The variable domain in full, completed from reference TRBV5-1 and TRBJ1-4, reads KAGVTQTPRYLIKTRGQQVTLSCSPISGHRSVSWYQQTPGQGLQFLFEYFSETQRNKGNFPGRFSGRQFSNSRSEMNVSTLELGDSALYLCASSLGSATNEKLFFGSGTQLSVL.

The CDR3 here is CASTEDGTYEQYF. The CDR3 coding sequence is TGTGCCAGCACCGAAGATGGGACCTACGAGCAGTACTTC. V gene TRBV6-5 combines with J gene TRBJ2-7; D remains ambiguous. This CDR3 has 13 amino acids. The germline gives CDR1 MNHEY, CDR2 SVGAGI. Between the trimmed V and J ends, which lost 7 bases and 2 bases, there was a span of 12 bases.

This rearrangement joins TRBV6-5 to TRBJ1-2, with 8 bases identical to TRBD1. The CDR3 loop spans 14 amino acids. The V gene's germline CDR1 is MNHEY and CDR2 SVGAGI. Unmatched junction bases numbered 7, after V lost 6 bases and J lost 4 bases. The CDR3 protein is CASSFDRGGYGYTF. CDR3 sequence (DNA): TGTGCCAGCAGCTTTGACAGGGGAGGCTATGGCTACACCTTC.

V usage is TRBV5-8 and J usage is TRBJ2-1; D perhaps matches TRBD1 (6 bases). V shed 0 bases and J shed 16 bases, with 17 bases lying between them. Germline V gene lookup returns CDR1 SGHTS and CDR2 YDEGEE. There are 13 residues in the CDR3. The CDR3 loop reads CASSLGFVQGQFF. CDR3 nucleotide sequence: TGTGCCAGCAGCTTGGGATTCGTGCAGGGGCAATTCTTC.

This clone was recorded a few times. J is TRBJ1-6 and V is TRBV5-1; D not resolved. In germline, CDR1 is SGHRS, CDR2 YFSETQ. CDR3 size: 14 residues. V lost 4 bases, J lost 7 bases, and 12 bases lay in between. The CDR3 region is CASSLGPGNSPLHF. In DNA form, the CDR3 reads TGCGCCAGCAGCCTCGGGCCGGGGAATTCACCCCTCCACTTT.

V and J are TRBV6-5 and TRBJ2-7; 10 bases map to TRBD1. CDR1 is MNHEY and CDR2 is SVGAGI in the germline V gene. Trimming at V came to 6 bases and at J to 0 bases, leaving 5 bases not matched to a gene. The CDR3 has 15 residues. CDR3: CASSPGTGASYEQYF. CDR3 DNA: TGTGCCAGCAGCCCCGGGACAGGGGCCTCCTACGAGCAGTACTTC.

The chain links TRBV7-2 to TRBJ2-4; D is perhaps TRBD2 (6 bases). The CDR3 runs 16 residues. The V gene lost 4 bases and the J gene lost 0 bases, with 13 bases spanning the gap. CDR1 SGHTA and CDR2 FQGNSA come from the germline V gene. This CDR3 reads CASSYSLAVAKNIQYF. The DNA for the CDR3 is TGTGCCAGCAGCTATTCCTTAGCGGTAGCCAAAAACATTCAGTACTTC.

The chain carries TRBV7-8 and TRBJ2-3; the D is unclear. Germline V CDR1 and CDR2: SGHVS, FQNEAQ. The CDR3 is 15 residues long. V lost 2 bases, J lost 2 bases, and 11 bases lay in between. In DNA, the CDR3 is TGTGCCAGCAGCTTAAATCCAGCACTCACAGATACGCAGTATTTT. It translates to CASSLNPALTDTQYF.

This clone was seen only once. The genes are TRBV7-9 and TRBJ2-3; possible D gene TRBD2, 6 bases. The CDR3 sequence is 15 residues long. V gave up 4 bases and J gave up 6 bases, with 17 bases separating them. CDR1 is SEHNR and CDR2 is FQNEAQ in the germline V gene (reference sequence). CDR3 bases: TGTGCCAGCAGCTCCCCGAGGAGGGCTGGGGATACGCAGTATTTT. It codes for CASSSPRRAGDTQYF.